The clone carrying this T cell receptor (beta chain) was found many times. Its target is not known. The read comes to an end 3 residues before the CDR3 does, leaving the germline J gene to fill in the end. This sample was included in a study of T cell clonality in common variable immunodeficiency. Study-level points and caveats: TCRbeta clonality was increased in CVID versus healthy controls. Fewer deletions and N-nucleotide insertions were reportedly seen in common variable immunodeficiency TCR beta sequences.

From germline, CDR1 is KGHSH and CDR2 LQKENI. The CDR3 spans 14 residues. Trimming shortened V by 1 base and J by 1 base, and 7 bases separated the two germline ends. Blood samples were heparinized, about 4.5 to 9 ml per donor. Control and CVID samples contributed equal amounts of genomic DNA. Data came from immunoSEQ multiplex PCR; TCRdb stores just in-frame clones and leaves some out. The sample contains 40,000 to 50,000 clones, none of them singletons. The rearrangement joins TRBV18 to TRBJ1-2; no reliable D call. Sample: peripheral blood mononuclear cells. The receptor was isolated from a person between 18 and 75 years old in good health. CDR3: CASSPRERNYGYTF. CDR3 DNA (partial): TGTGCCAGCTCACCACGCGAACGTAACTATGGC.